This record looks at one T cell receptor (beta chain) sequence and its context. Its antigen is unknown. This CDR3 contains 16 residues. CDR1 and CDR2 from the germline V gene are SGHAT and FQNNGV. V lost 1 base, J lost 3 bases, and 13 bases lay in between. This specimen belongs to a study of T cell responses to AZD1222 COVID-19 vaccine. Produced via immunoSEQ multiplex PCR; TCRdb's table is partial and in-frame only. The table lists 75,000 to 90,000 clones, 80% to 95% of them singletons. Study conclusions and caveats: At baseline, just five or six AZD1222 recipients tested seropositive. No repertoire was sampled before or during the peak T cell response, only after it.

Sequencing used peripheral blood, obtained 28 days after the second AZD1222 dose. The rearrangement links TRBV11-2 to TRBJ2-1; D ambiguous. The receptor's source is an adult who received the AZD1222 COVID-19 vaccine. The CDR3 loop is CASSLVMSRVYNEQFF. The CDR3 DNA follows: TGTGCCAGCAGCTTAGTGATGTCACGAGTCTACAATGAGCAGTTCTTC.